Following are 26 T cell receptor beta chains from one sample sequenced in a study of cytomegalovirus exposure and HLA in healthy donors. The primer mix had 60 Vbeta and 13 Jbeta primers. Only in-frame clones appear in the TCRdb table, and some are missing; sequencing was by immunoSEQ multiplex PCR. Of more than 80,000 clones listed, around 84% are singletons. The specimen was PBMCs. These receptors were taken from a woman in her thirties or forties in good health and CMV-seropositive.

The chain recombines TRBV29-1 with TRBJ1-1; 8 nucleotides match TRBD1. With 6 bases clipped from V and 5 bases from J, the junction kept 5 bases outside the gene matches. Germline V gene data show CDR1 as SQVTM and CDR2 as ANQGSEA. This CDR3 spans 12 amino acids. The CDR3 region is CSVSTGVTEAFF. CDR3 coding DNA: TGCAGCGTCTCGACAGGGGTAACTGAAGCTTTCTTT.

The chain uses TRBV5-1 and TRBJ1-1, with a possible D match to TRBD1 (6 bases). V shed 3 bases and J shed 0 bases, with 12 bases lying between them. Germline lookup yields CDR1 SGHRS and CDR2 YFSETQ. This CDR3 has 15 amino acids. CDR3 DNA sequence: TGCGCCAGCAGCTCGACAGGCGACATGAACACTGAAGCTTTCTTT. This sequence encodes CASSSTGDMNTEAFF.

As concerns this clone: One end of the junction varies from germline; a read error may be responsible. The chain combines TRBV7-7 with TRBJ2-7; 14 bases line up with TRBD2. CDR3 length equals 15 residues. Looked up from germline, CDR1 is SSHAT and CDR2 is FNYEAQ (reference sequence). In nucleotides, the CDR3 is TGTGCTAGCAGCTTAGGGACTAGCGGGAGTTACGAGCAGTACTTC. Residues: CASSLGTSGSYEQYF.

V gene TRBV6-1 combines with J gene TRBJ1-1; D is undetermined. Trimming stripped 6 bases from V and 0 bases from J, with 8 bases between. CDR3 size: 13 residues. Germline V gene sequence: CDR1 MNHNS, CDR2 SASEGT. The CDR3 nucleotides are TGTGCCAGCAGGAAGTACATGAACACTGAAGCTTTCTTT. Translated, it gives CASRKYMNTEAFF.

The chain links TRBV11-3 to TRBJ1-1; no definite D call. The germline CDR1 and CDR2 sequences are SGHNT and YENEEA. The CDR3 loop spans 12 amino acids. V gave up 2 bases and J gave up 12 bases, with 13 bases separating them. The DNA for the CDR3 is TGTGCCAGCAGCTTAAATCTGGAACAGACTTTCTTT. This gives the protein CASSLNLEQTFF.

J is TRBJ2-7 and V is TRBV27; 9 nucleotides line up with TRBD1. With V trimmed by 3 bases and J by 3 bases, 6 bases remained unmatched. Germline-derived CDR1 and CDR2 are MNHEY and SMNVEV (reference sequence). CDR3 size: 15 residues. The CDR3 reads CASSLGQGLIYEQYF. In DNA form, the CDR3 reads TGTGCCAGCAGTTTGGGACAGGGTTTAATCTACGAGCAGTACTTC.

The chain combines TRBV11-3 with TRBJ2-2; 9 bases fit TRBD1. The CDR3 is 16 amino acids. Germline CDR1 and CDR2: SGHNT and YENEEA. V was pared by 5 bases and J by 4 bases, with 8 bases of the junction left unmatched. The CDR3 DNA follows: TGTGCCAGCAGCCCCTCACCGGGACAGGGCACCGGGGAGCTGTTTTTT. Translation: CASSPSPGQGTGELFF.

V and J are TRBV9 and TRBJ2-1; D possibly corresponds to TRBD2 (5 bases). The CDR3 is 15 residues long. CDR1 SGDLS and CDR2 YYNGEE come from the germline V gene. The V and J ends lost 0 bases and 2 bases respectively, with 9 bases between them. CDR3 bases: TGTGCCAGCAGCGTAGCAGCCGGGACCTACAATGAGCAGTTCTTC. Protein: CASSVAAGTYNEQFF.

The V call is TRBV28, the J call TRBJ2-3; TRBD2 agrees at 9 bases. Germline V CDR1 and CDR2: MDHEN, SYDVKM. The ends lost 6 bases at V and 5 bases at J; junction bases unmatched: 15. This CDR3 is 17 amino acids long. In nucleotides, the CDR3 is TGTGCCAGCAGCCTCCGAGGCTTAGCGGGAGATGGAGATACGCAGTATTTT. The encoded protein is CASSLRGLAGDGDTQYF.

The chain carries TRBV28 and TRBJ2-7; possibly TRBD2 for D (5 bases). Trimming cost V 6 bases and J 5 bases, with 17 bases left between them. From germline, CDR1 is MDHEN and CDR2 SYDVKM. The CDR3 contains 14 residues. CDR3 amino acids: CASSPPGIEHEQYF. CDR3 bases: TGTGCCAGCAGCCCCCCGGGGATCGAACACGAGCAGTACTTC.

The rearrangement joins TRBV4-1 to TRBJ2-1; possible D gene TRBD2, 5 bases. The CDR3 covers 14 residues. The V end lost 7 bases, the J end lost 3 bases, and 13 bases lay between the germline ends. The germline CDR1 and CDR2 sequences are MGHRA and YSYEKL. Here the CDR3 reads CASKEVSSYNEQFF. In DNA form, the CDR3 reads TGCGCCAGCAAGGAGGTGAGTAGCTACAATGAGCAGTTCTTC.

The chain links TRBV10-3 to TRBJ2-3; TRBD2 might be the D (6 bases). Trimming shortened V by 6 bases and J by 4 bases, and 8 bases separated the two germline ends. Germline CDR1 reads ENHRY; CDR2 reads SYGVKD. This CDR3 has 12 amino acids. CDR3 region: CAIRGEADTQYF. The CDR3 nucleotides read TGTGCCATCAGGGGGGAGGCAGATACGCAGTATTTT.

The rearrangement links TRBV6-1 to TRBJ1-2; 9 bases fit TRBD1. Per the germline V gene, CDR1 is MNHNS and CDR2 is SASEGT. CDR3 size: 16 residues. V lost 1 base to trimming and J lost 2 bases; unmatched junction nucleotides: 5. The CDR3 loop reads CASSEVLGQGNYGYTF. The CDR3 DNA sequence: TGTGCCAGCAGTGAAGTATTGGGACAGGGCAACTATGGCTACACCTTC.

The chain uses TRBV6-1 and TRBJ1-2; possible D gene TRBD1, 5 bases. There are 15 residues in the CDR3. Trimming took 2 bases from V and 2 from J, leaving 12 bases between them. The V gene's germline CDR1 is MNHNS and CDR2 SASEGT. CDR3 sequence reads: CASSEYIDRNYGYTF. The DNA for the CDR3 is TGTGCCAGCAGTGAATATATAGACAGAAACTATGGCTACACCTTC.

The chain links TRBV10-3 to TRBJ2-3; D might be TRBD2 (6 bases). Germline values: CDR1 ENHRY, CDR2 SYGVKD. Trimming cost V 0 bases and J 3 bases, with 7 bases left between them. This CDR3 spans 14 amino acids. The CDR3 DNA follows: TGTGCCATCAGTGAGTCGGCGGGGACAGATACGCAGTATTTT. This gives the protein CAISESAGTDTQYF.

The chain recombines TRBV7-9 with TRBJ1-4; weak D call: TRBD1 (5 bases). Trimming left V 0 bases short and J 2 bases short, with 16 bases between. The germline V gene encodes CDR1 SEHNR and CDR2 FQNEAQ (reference sequence). This CDR3 is 18 amino acids long. The CDR3 bases are TGTGCCAGCAGCTTAGCAGCCGGGGGAATTGCGACTAATGAAAAACTGTTTTTT. This gives the protein CASSLAAGGIATNEKLFF. The full variable domain, completed using reference TRBV7-9 and TRBJ1-4, is DTGVSQNPRHKITKRGQNVTFRCDPISEHNRLYWYRQTLGQGPEFLTYFQNEAQLEKSRLLSDRFSAERPKGSFSTLEIQRTEQGDSAMYLCASSLAAGGIATNEKLFFGSGTQLSVL.

The rearrangement links TRBV2 to TRBJ1-2, with D perhaps TRBD1 (6 bases). The CDR3 is 14 amino acids. The V end was cut by 4 bases, the J end by 2 bases, with 11 bases between. Per germline, CDR1 SNHLY and CDR2 FYNNEI. The CDR3 spells CASSVGGTNYGYTF. The CDR3 DNA reads as TGTGCCAGCAGTGTCGGGGGGACAAACTATGGCTACACCTTC.

The chain employs TRBV5-4 and TRBJ2-7; 10 bases map to TRBD1. V shed 4 bases and J 6 bases; nucleotides not matched to a gene: 7. CDR3 length: 14 residues. Germline assignment: CDR1 SGHNT and CDR2 YYREEE (reference sequence). As DNA, the CDR3 is TGTGCCAGCAGCACCAGACAGGGGGCCGGCGAGCAGTACTTC. Its protein is CASSTRQGAGEQYF.

The CDR3 sequence is CASSPTTPTLVTGELFF. The CDR3 bases are TGTGCCAGCTCCCCTACGACTCCCACTCTAGTCACCGGGGAGCTGTTTTTT. The chain recombines TRBV18 with TRBJ2-2; D not resolved. This CDR3 is 17 amino acids long. Germline V gene lookup returns CDR1 KGHSH and CDR2 LQKENI. Trimming pared 6 bases from V and 4 bases from J, leaving 21 bases between.

The chain recombines TRBV23-1 with TRBJ1-1; TRBD1 matches 9 bases. TRBV23-1 is an open reading frame, and its role is uncertain. The V and J ends lost 7 bases and 5 bases, in that order; junction bases with no gene match: 8. This CDR3 has 14 residues. In DNA form, the CDR3 reads TGCGCCAGCACCCTGGGGACAGGGTGGACTGAAGCTTTCTTT. It translates to CASTLGTGWTEAFF.

The genes are TRBV2 and TRBJ1-1; a possible D gene is TRBD1 (5 bases). V lost 9 bases to trimming and J lost 2 bases, with 19 bases between them. Germline-derived CDR1 and CDR2 are SNHLY and FYNNEI. The length of the CDR3 is 15 residues. The CDR3 coding sequence is TGTGCCAGTGCGGGGGTGGCCGGGGGTAACACTGAAGCTTTCTTT. Translating gives CASAGVAGGNTEAFF.

The rearrangement uses TRBV11-2 and TRBJ2-7; 7 bases map to TRBD2. The CDR3 is made up of 13 amino acids. Per the germline V gene, CDR1 is SGHAT and CDR2 is FQNNGV. The V gene end was trimmed by 5 bases and the J gene end by 6 bases; junction bases not matched to a gene: 7. CDR3 sequence reads: CASSTQPGGEQYF. CDR3 DNA sequence: TGTGCCAGCAGCACTCAGCCGGGGGGCGAGCAGTACTTC.

With respect to this clone: Relative to the germline gene, one junction end is altered; a read error may explain this. This sequence joins TRBV7-6 and TRBJ2-2; 8 nucleotides align to TRBD1. This CDR3 contains 15 residues. Germline CDR1 reads SGHVS; CDR2 reads FNYEAQ. The CDR3, as DNA: TGTGCCAGCAGCTTAGCCGGACAGGGCGTGGGGGAGTTGTTTTTT. As protein: CASSLAGQGVGELFF.

This rearrangement joins TRBV11-2 to TRBJ1-4; D is unclear. Germline V gene lookup returns CDR1 SGHAT and CDR2 FQNNGV. Trimming pared 0 bases from V and 6 bases from J, leaving 11 bases between. There are 15 residues in the CDR3. CDR3 protein: CASSLEGGSHEKLFF. The CDR3 DNA follows: TGTGCCAGCAGCTTAGAAGGAGGCTCGCATGAAAAACTGTTTTTT.

The chain carries TRBV19 and TRBJ1-5; 9 nucleotides agree with TRBD1. The CDR3 is 15 residues long. The germline CDR1 and CDR2 sequences are LNHDA and SQIVND (reference sequence). J lost 4 bases, V lost 8 bases, and 9 bases had no gene match. The DNA for the CDR3 is TGTGCCAGTCGTACAGGGGGCGAGTGGAATCAGCCCCAGCATTTT. Protein product: CASRTGGEWNQPQHF.

CDR3 nucleotides: TGTGCCAGTACGACAGGAGGATTTTACAATGAGCAGTTCTTC. It encodes CASTTGGFYNEQFF. The rearrangement uses TRBV7-9 and TRBJ2-1; possible D gene TRBD1, 6 bases. Trimming pared 9 bases from V and 4 bases from J, leaving 16 bases between. CDR1 is SEHNR and CDR2 is FQNEAQ in the germline V gene (reference sequence). The CDR3 has 14 amino acids.